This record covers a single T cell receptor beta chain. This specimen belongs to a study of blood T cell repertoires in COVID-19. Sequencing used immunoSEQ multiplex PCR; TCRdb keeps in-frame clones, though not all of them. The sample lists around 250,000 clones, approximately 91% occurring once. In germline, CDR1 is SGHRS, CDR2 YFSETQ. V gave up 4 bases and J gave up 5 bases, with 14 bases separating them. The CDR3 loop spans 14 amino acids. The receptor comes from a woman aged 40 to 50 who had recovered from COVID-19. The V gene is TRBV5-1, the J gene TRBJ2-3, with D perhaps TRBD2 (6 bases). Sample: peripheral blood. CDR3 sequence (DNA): TGCGCCAGCAGCGAGGTGGTGGGGGGAGATACGCAGTATTTT. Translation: CASSEVVGGDTQYF.